This TCR beta chain was profiled in a study of long-term antiretroviral therapy in people with HIV. Trimming removed 6 bases from V and 3 bases from J, with 17 bases in between. This CDR3 comprises 15 residues. Germline V gene lookup returns CDR1 MNHEY and CDR2 SMNVEV (reference sequence). Researchers report immunoSEQ v3.0 was run at survey level. Libraries were prepared by immunoSEQ multiplex PCR; TCRdb keeps only in-frame clonotypes and omits some of them. The sample contains approximately 26,000 clones, 70% to 90% of which appear only once. The sequencing used unsorted PBMCs, collected 1.8 years after starting antiretroviral therapy. This sequence was found in a young woman with HIV. This chain joins TRBV27 and TRBJ1-1; the D is unclear. The CDR3 reads CASSLAAVRYTEAFF. The CDR3 nucleotides are TGTGCCAGCAGCCTAGCGGCCGTTCGTTACACTGAAGCTTTCTTT.